This TCR beta chain was recorded in a study of T cells in Graves' hyperthyroidism and ophthalmopathy. Study-wide results and limits: Expanded thyroid clonotypes (above 0.001) were mostly also found in blood.

Subjects with ophthalmopathy showed a Clinical Activity Score no lower than 3, a NOSPECS grade no lower than 4, and a duration shorter than 3 months. TCR beta CDR3 regions were amplified from RNA. The HTBI primer set drove a first-round RT-PCR of the TCR CDR3. Via MiXCR, TCRdb re-called the multiplex PCR reads, giving one row per CDR3 protein. The sample has 500,000 to 750,000 distinct CDR3 sequences, 12% to 15% seen once. This clonotype was counted once. Its target is not known. The sequencing sample was made of blood. This sequence was found in a woman aged 18-29 years with Graves' ophthalmopathy.

The CDR3 sequence: CASSLWEGGNQPQHF. The CDR3 DNA sequence: TGTGCCAGCAGTTTGTGGGAGGGAGGCAATCAGCCCCAGCATTTT. The chain links TRBV12-3 or TRBV12-4 to TRBJ1-5, with no clear D. CDR3 length equals 15 residues. V lost 3 bases to trimming and J lost 2 bases, with 11 bases between them.